The sequence of this TCR beta chain was determined in a study of T-cell reconstitution after alpha-beta-depleted transplantation in children. Study-level findings and limits: Newly made T cells mostly supplied T-cell counts and diversity one year after transplant. There were reportedly several hundred expanded graft clones from which alpha-beta T cells came about two months after transplant.

This clonotype was found many times. Its antigen is still unknown. Germline CDR1 is KGHDR and CDR2 is SFDVKD. CDR3 length: 16 residues. V dropped 0 bases and J dropped 8; count of bases not matched to a gene: 8. Preparation of the TCRbeta library was carried out with unique molecular identifiers. From the PCR reads, TCRdb called clonotypes with MiXCR, one entry per CDR3 protein. The sample holds fewer than 700,000 distinct CDR3 sequences; roughly 13% are singletons and the top ten take 2.2%. The receptor comes from a male patient between 5 and 17 years old who had a stem cell transplant for acute myeloid leukemia, so the T cells may come from the graft donor. This sample comprised PBMCs, mostly from graft donor cells, obtained 360 days after TCRalphabeta/CD19-depleted stem cell transplant. The rearrangement joins TRBV24-1 to TRBJ2-1; TRBD1 aligns across 8 bases. Written as DNA, the CDR3 is TGTGCCACCAGTGATTTGTCAGGGGGCCTTGGGGATGAGCAGTTCTTC. This codes for CATSDLSGGLGDEQFF.